The present entry profiles one TCR beta chain with its context. The data were taken from a study of cytotoxic CD8 clonotypes in ibrutinib-treated CLL. Across the whole study: Response specimens were obtained following a median treatment duration of roughly 11 months, with a range of 6 to 36.

Using immunoSEQ multiplex PCR, the repertoire was profiled, and TCRdb retains in-frame clones only, with some absent. The data show tens of thousands of clones, less than 95% seen once. Germline CDR1 reads GTSNPN; CDR2 reads SVGIG (reference sequence). This CDR3 has 15 amino acids. V lost 0 bases and J 5 bases, leaving 13 bases between the germline ends. The receptor comes from a human donor with chronic lymphocytic leukemia. J is TRBJ1-4 and V is TRBV30; maybe TRBD1 (6 bases). The specimen comprised PBMCs, sampled after 12 months of ibrutinib treatment. CDR3 sequence: CAWSVQRTVNEKLFF. For the CDR3, the DNA is TGTGCCTGGAGTGTACAGAGGACAGTAAATGAAAAACTGTTTTTT.